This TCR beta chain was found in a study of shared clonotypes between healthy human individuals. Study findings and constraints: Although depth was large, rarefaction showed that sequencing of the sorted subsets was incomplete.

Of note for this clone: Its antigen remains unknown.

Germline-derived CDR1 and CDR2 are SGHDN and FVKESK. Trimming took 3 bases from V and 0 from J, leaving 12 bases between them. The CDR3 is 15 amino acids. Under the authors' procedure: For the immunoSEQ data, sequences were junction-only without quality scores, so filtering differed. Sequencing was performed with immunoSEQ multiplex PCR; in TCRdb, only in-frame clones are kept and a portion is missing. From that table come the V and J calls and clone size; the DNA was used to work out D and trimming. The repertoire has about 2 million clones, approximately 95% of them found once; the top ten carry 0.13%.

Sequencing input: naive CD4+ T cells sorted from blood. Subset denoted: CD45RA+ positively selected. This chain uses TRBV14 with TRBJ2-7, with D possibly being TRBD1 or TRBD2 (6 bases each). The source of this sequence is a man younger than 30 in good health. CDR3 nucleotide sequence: TGTGCCAGCAGCCATGGAGGGGGTAGCTCCTACGAGCAGTACTTC. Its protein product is CASSHGGGSSYEQYF.